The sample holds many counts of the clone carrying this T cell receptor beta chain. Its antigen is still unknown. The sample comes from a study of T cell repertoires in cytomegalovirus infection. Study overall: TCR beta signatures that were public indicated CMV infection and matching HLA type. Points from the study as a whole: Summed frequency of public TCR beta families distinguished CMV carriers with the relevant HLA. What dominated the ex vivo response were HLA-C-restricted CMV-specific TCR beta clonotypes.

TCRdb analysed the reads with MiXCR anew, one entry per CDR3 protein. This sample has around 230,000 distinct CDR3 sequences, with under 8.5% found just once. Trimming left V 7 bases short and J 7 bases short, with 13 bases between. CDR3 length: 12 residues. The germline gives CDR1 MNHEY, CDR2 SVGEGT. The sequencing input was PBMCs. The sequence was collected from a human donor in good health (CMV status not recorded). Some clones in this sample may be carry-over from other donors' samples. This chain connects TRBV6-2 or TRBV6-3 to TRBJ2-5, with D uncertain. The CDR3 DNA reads TGTGCCAGCAATCTTGGTATAGGGACCCAGTACTTC. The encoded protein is CASNLGIGTQYF.